The 11 T cell receptor beta chains below all came from one sample that was sequenced in a study of early T cells in non-severe SARS-CoV-2 infection. TCRdb independently ran MiXCR on the 5' RACE reads; one entry per CDR3 protein. The repertoire includes about 40,000 distinct CDR3 sequences, over 4% of them detected once, and about 5% sits in the top ten. The sample was whole blood. Every receptor here comes from an adult who was a healthcare worker with PCR-confirmed SARS-CoV-2 infection or an uninfected control (not recorded which).

This clonotype was counted many times. This rearrangement joins TRBV27 to TRBJ1-1; D is undetermined. Trimming removed 4 bases from V and 3 bases from J, with 9 bases in between. Looked up from germline, CDR1 is MNHEY and CDR2 is SMNVEV (reference sequence). This CDR3 is built from 13 residues. CDR3 protein: CASSSREHTEAFF. The CDR3 coding sequence is TGTGCCAGCAGTTCTAGGGAACACACTGAAGCTTTCTTT.

This clonotype was observed many times. The chain couples TRBV30 to TRBJ1-1, with unresolved D. V was shortened by 0 bases and J by 4 bases, with 9 bases between the two germline ends. Germline V gene lookup returns CDR1 GTSNPN and CDR2 SVGIG (reference sequence). The CDR3 extends over 13 amino acids. The chain's CDR3 is CAWSVRRATEAFF. CDR3 in DNA: TGTGCCTGGAGTGTACGTAGGGCCACTGAAGCTTTCTTT. The full variable domain, in which reference TRBV30 and TRBJ1-1 provide the parts outside the CDR3, is SQTIHQWPATLVQPVGSPLSLECTVEGTSNPNLYWYRQAAGRGLQLLFYSVGIGQISSEVPQNLSASRPQDRQFILSSKKLLLSDSGFYLCAWSVRRATEAFFGQGTRLTVV.

This rearrangement joins TRBV20-1 to TRBJ2-7; maybe TRBD1 (5 bases). V lost 5 bases, J lost 3 bases, and 14 bases lay in between. The CDR3 is made up of 13 amino acids. In germline, CDR1 is DFQATT, CDR2 SNEGSKA (reference sequence). The CDR3 protein is CSAETDEDYEQYF. In nucleotides, the CDR3 is TGCAGTGCTGAGACAGATGAGGACTACGAGCAGTACTTC.

J is TRBJ1-1 and V is TRBV7-9; the D gene is possibly TRBD1 (5 bases). Trimming stripped 2 bases from V and 3 bases from J, with 10 bases between. This CDR3 region has 14 residues. Germline loops: CDR1 SEHNR, CDR2 FQNEAQ (reference sequence). CDR3 bases: TGTGCCAGCAGCTTACAAGGGGCTGACACTGAAGCTTTCTTT. Translating it yields CASSLQGADTEAFF.

This clonotype was seen only a few times. V and J are TRBV7-6 and TRBJ2-3; unclear D gene. The length of the CDR3 is 12 residues. Looked up from germline, CDR1 is SGHVS and CDR2 is FNYEAQ. V gave up 3 bases and J gave up 3 bases, with 4 bases separating them. Here the CDR3 reads CASSFSTDTQYF. The DNA of the CDR3 is TGTGCCAGCAGCTTCAGTACAGATACGCAGTATTTT.

The chain couples TRBV18 to TRBJ1-1, with a weak D call TRBD1 (6 bases). Germline values: CDR1 KGHSH, CDR2 LQKENI. The CDR3 loop spans 16 amino acids. Deletions cut 6 bases from V and 4 bases from J, with 21 bases between. The CDR3 is CASSQILVGGSTEAFF. The CDR3, as DNA: TGTGCCAGCTCTCAAATTTTAGTGGGGGGCAGCACTGAAGCTTTCTTT. Full variable domain (missing parts from reference TRBV18 and TRBJ1-1): NAGVMQNPRHLVRRRGQEARLRCSPMKGHSHVYWYRQLPEEGLKFMVYLQKENIIDESGMPKERFSAEFPKEGPSILRIQQVVRGDSAAYFCASSQILVGGSTEAFFGQGTRLTVV.

This clonotype was seen at least ten times. The chain employs TRBV2 and TRBJ2-4, with a tentative D call TRBD1 (5 bases). Germline CDR1 and CDR2: SNHLY and FYNNEI. Trimming pared 4 bases from V and 11 bases from J, leaving 12 bases between. The CDR3 runs to 12 residues. Here the CDR3 DNA reads TGTGCCAGCAGTGTCAGGGCTTTCTTTCAGTACTTC. It yields the protein CASSVRAFFQYF.

This clonotype has at least ten counts. This sequence joins TRBV20-1 and TRBJ2-1; 16 nucleotides match TRBD2. Germline values: CDR1 DFQATT, CDR2 SNEGSKA (reference sequence). CDR3 length equals 16 residues. The junction had 7 bases not matched to a gene; V was cut back by 5 bases and J by 6 bases. The CDR3 sequence is CSAPGLAGGSINEQFF. In nucleotides, the CDR3 is TGCAGTGCTCCGGGACTAGCGGGAGGGAGTATCAATGAGCAGTTCTTC.

This clonotype came up many times. The chain joins TRBV2 to TRBJ1-4; tentatively, D is TRBD1 (6 bases). The CDR3 contains 14 residues. The V and J ends lost 2 bases and 7 bases respectively, with 11 bases between them. CDR1 is SNHLY, CDR2 FYNNEI, per germline. CDR3 DNA sequence: TGTGCCAGCAGTGAAACAGGGAGGCGTGAAAAACTGTTTTTT. Its protein is CASSETGRREKLFF.

CDR3 nucleotides: TGTGCCAGCAGTGACCAGGGAAAAAATTCACCCCTCCACTTT. It specifies CASSDQGKNSPLHF. The chain has TRBV2 and TRBJ1-6; D is perhaps TRBD1 (5 bases). CDR1 is SNHLY and CDR2 is FYNNEI in the germline V gene. CDR3 length: 14 amino acids. The germline V and J ends were trimmed by 3 bases and 7 bases, with 10 bases remaining between them.

This clonotype is medium-sized. The chain is built from TRBV10-3 and TRBJ2-1; the match to TRBD2 covers 8 bases. V lost 10 bases to trimming and J lost 7 bases; unmatched junction nucleotides: 9. Germline V gene data show CDR1 as ENHRY and CDR2 as SYGVKD. The CDR3 covers 13 residues. Here the CDR3 reads CASSGTQGNEQFF. Written as DNA, the CDR3 is TGTGCCAGTAGCGGGACCCAGGGGAATGAGCAGTTCTTC.